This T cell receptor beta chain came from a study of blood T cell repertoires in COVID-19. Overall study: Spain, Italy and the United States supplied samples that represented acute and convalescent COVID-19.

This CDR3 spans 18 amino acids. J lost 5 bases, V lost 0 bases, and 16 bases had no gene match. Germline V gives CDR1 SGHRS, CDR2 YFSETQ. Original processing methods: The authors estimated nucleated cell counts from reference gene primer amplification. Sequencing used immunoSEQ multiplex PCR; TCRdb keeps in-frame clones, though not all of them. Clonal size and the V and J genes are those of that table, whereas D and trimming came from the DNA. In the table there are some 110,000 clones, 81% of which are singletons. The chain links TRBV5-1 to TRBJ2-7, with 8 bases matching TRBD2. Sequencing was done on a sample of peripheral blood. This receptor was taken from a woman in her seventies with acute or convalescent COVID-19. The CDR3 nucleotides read TGCGCCAGCAGCTTGGCCGTGAGTCCTATTAGCGGGATCGACGAGCAGTACTTC. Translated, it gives CASSLAVSPISGIDEQYF. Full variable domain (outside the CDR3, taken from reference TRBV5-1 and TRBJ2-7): KAGVTQTPRYLIKTRGQQVTLSCSPISGHRSVSWYQQTPGQGLQFLFEYFSETQRNKGNFPGRFSGRQFSNSRSEMNVSTLELGDSALYLCASSLAVSPISGIDEQYFGPGTRLTVT.